This TCR beta chain was sequenced in a study of shared clonotypes between healthy human individuals. The V and J ends lost 5 bases and 3 bases, in that order; junction bases with no gene match: 5. The CDR3 has 14 amino acids. Per the germline V gene, CDR1 is MNHEY and CDR2 is SVGAGI. This clone was observed once. What it binds is not known. Study findings and constraints: Several donors held about 5% of naive CD4 clonotypes in common.

Healthy HIV-negative adults with no recent acute infections or vaccinations were recruited as donors. Every contributor of samples was a Caucasian grown-up residing in Nashville, Tennessee. Assay: immunoSEQ multiplex PCR; the TCRdb copy retains only in-frame clones and omits some. The data contain over 2 million clones, approximately 95% of them seen just once; the ten biggest clones take up more than 0.1%. The TCR originated in a man between 18 and 35 years old in good health. V usage is TRBV6-5 and J usage is TRBJ1-1; 8 bases are shared with TRBD1. Material: naive CD4+ T cells sorted from blood. Indicated subset: CD45RA+ positively selected. CDR3 sequence: CASSQRTGHTEAFF. The CDR3, as DNA: TGTGCCAGCAGTCAGAGGACAGGGCACACTGAAGCTTTCTTT.